This T cell receptor beta chain was recorded in a study of early T cells in non-severe SARS-CoV-2 infection. Study information: Bulk RNA taken from unsorted whole blood was sequenced, leaving chains unpaired.

Study-wide results and caveats: The VDJdb matching leaned toward anti-spike CD8 responses and overlooked private and CD4 specificities.

The germline V gene has CDR1 SGHRS and CDR2 YFSETQ. The germline V and J ends were trimmed by 0 bases and 5 bases, with 4 bases remaining between them. The CDR3 is made up of 12 amino acids. Individual cDNA molecules were tagged with unique molecular identifiers, the study reported. TCRdb re-analysed the 5' RACE reads in MiXCR, keeping a single row per CDR3 protein. The sample includes approximately 70,000 distinct CDR3 sequences, 11% of them seen just once. In this sample, this clonotype turned up a few times. Its antigen is still unknown. This clonotype was obtained from an adult who was a healthcare worker with PCR-confirmed SARS-CoV-2 infection or an uninfected control (not recorded which). This material consisted of whole blood, taken at baseline. This chain links TRBV5-1 with TRBJ2-3; D remains unclear. The CDR3 sequence is CASSLAKDTQYF. The CDR3 nucleotides read TGCGCCAGCAGCTTGGCGAAAGATACGCAGTATTTT.